The clone carrying this TCR beta chain has only a few counts. Its target is unknown. This record belongs to a study of CD8+ T cells in alopecia areata. Across the whole study: A regimen of oral tofacitinib, 5 to 10 mg twice daily, was given to treated patients.

Study-level results: Researchers report lesional scalp, most notably alopecia totalis/universalis, outstripped normal scalp in clonality.

Peripheral blood and lesional scalp punch biopsies were taken from alopecia areata patients. A FACSAria was used to sort CD4+ and CD8+ T cells. These cells came from PBMCs. cDNA prepared by RNA extraction and subsequent reverse transcription served as the template for sequencing. Clones were sequenced by immunoSEQ multiplex PCR, and TCRdb holds only the in-frame ones, with some missing. The sample includes around 250,000 clones, 67% of them seen just once. Germline V gene sequence: CDR1 SGHTA, CDR2 FQGNSA. The CDR3 has 13 residues. The V end was cut by 2 bases, the J end by 5 bases, with 8 bases between.

This chain connects TRBV7-2 to TRBJ2-3, with D uncertain. This TCR was recovered from a human donor with alopecia areata. Sample: CD4+ T cells sorted from blood, taken at week 0. CDR3 loop: CASSLPSLDTQYF. In nucleotides, the CDR3 is TGTGCCAGCAGCTTACCGTCGTTAGATACGCAGTATTTT.